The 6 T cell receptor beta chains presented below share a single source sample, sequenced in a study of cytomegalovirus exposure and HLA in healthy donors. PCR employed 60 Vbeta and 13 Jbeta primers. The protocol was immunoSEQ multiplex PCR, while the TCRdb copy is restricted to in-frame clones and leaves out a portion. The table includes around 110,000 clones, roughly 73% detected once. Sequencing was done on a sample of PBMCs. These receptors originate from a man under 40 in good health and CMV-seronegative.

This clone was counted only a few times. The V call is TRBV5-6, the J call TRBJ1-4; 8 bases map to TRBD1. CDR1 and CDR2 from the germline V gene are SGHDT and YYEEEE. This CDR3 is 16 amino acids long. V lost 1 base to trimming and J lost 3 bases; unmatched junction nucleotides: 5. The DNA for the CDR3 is TGTGCCAGCAGCTTGTTGGAACAGGGGGCTAATGAAAAACTGTTTTTT. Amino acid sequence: CASSLLEQGANEKLFF.

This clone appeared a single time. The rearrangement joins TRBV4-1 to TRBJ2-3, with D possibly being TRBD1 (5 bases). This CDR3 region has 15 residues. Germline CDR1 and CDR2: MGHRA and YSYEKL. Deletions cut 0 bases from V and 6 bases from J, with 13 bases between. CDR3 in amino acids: CASSQDGRGADTQYF. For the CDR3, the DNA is TGCGCCAGCAGCCAAGATGGTAGGGGTGCGGATACGCAGTATTTT.

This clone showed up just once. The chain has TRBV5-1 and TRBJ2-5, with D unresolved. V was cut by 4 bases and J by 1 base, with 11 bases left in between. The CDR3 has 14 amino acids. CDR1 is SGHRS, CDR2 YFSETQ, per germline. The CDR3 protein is CASSPMGPQETQYF. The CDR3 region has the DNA TGCGCCAGCAGCCCGATGGGCCCCCAAGAGACCCAGTACTTC.

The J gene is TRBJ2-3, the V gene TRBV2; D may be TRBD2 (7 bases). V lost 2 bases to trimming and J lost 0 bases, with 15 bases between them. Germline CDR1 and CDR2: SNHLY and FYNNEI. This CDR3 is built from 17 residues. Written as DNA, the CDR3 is TGTGCCAGCAGTGAAAGGGGGGGGGCGGTGAGCACAGATACGCAGTATTTT. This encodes CASSERGGAVSTDTQYF.

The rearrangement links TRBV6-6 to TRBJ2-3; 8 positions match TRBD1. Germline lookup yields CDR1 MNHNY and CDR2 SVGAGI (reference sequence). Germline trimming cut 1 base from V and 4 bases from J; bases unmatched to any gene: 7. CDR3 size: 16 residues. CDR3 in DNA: TGTGCCAGCAGTTACTGGCAGGGGGCAGGGGCAGATACGCAGTATTTT. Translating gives CASSYWQGAGADTQYF.

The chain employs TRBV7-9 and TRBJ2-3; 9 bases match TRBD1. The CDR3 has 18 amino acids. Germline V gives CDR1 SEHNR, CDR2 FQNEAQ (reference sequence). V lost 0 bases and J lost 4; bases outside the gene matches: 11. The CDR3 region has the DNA TGTGCCAGCAGCTTAGCTTCATTTACAGGGGGCGGCGCAGATACGCAGTATTTT. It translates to CASSLASFTGGGADTQYF. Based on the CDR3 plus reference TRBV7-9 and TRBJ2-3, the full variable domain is DTGVSQNPRHKITKRGQNVTFRCDPISEHNRLYWYRQTLGQGPEFLTYFQNEAQLEKSRLLSDRFSAERPKGSFSTLEIQRTEQGDSAMYLCASSLASFTGGGADTQYFGPGTRLTVL.